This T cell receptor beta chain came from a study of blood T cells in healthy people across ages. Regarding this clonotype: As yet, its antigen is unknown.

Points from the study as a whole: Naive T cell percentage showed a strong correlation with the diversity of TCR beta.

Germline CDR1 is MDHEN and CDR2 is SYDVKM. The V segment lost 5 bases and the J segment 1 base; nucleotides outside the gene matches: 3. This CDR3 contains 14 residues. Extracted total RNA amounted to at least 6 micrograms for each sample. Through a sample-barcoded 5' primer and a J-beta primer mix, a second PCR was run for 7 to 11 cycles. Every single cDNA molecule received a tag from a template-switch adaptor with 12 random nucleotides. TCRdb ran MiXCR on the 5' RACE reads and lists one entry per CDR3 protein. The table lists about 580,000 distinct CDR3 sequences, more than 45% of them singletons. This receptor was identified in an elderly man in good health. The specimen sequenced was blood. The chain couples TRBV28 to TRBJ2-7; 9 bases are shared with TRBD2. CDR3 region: CASSESGRSYEQYF. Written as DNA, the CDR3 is TGTGCCAGCAGTGAAAGCGGGAGGTCCTACGAGCAGTACTTC.